This is a list of T cell receptor beta chains from one sample in a study of T-cell reconstitution after alpha-beta-depleted transplantation in children. TCRdb independently ran MiXCR on the PCR reads; one entry per CDR3 protein. The sample records around 450,000 distinct CDR3 sequences, 43% being singletons. The sample here was PBMCs, taken before TCRalphabeta/CD19-depleted stem cell transplant. The origin of the receptors is a girl aged 2 to 9 with aplastic anemia, due to receive a stem cell transplant. The CDR3 runs from the conserved cysteine through the conserved F or W. The D gene is left open where the match is weak. Some rows mark clone size as missing; the rest say once, few, many or name a class of expanded clone.

TRBD2	NA	TRBV2	TRBJ2-3	TGTGCCACTTCCCGGACTAGCGGGAGTTCAGATACGCAGTATTTT	CATSRTSGSSDTQYF
TRBD1	NA	TRBV4-1	TRBJ2-2	TGCGCCAGCAGCCGAGATGACAGGGCCGGGGAGCTGTTTTTT	CASSRDDRAGELFF
NA	NA	TRBV7-2	TRBJ2-7	TGTGCCAGCAGCTCACTACCTTCGGCCGAGCAGTACTTC	CASSSLPSAEQYF
TRBD1	few	TRBV13	TRBJ1-2	TGTGCCAGCAGCTTAAAGACAGGGGTATATGGCTACACCTTC	CASSLKTGVYGYTF
NA	few	TRBV20-1	TRBJ2-7	TGCAGTGCTTGGACCGATATCTACGAGCAGTACTTC	CSAWTDIYEQYF
NA	once	TRBV12-3/TRBV12-4	TRBJ2-1	TGTGCCAGCGGGGGGGCAGTCAATGAGCAGTTCTTC	CASGGAVNEQFF
NA	few	TRBV5-6	TRBJ2-3	TGTGCCAGCAGCTTCTTGACAGATACGCAGTATTTT	CASSFLTDTQYF
NA	few	TRBV29-1	TRBJ1-1	TGCAGCGTTGAAGTGCAGGGTGGGAACATGTTCCCCGAAGCTTTCTTT	CSVEVQGGNMFPEAFF
NA	few	TRBV20-1	TRBJ2-6	TGCAGTGCTACGGGGGCTGGTGGGGCCAACGTCCTGACTTTC	CSATGAGGANVLTF
NA	few	TRBV4-1	TRBJ1-4	TGCGCCAGCAGCCAAGAGGAAGGACTCTTGAGTAATGAAAAACTGTTTTTT	CASSQEEGLLSNEKLFF
NA	NA	TRBV4-2	TRBJ1-2	TGTGCCAGCAGCCAAGATAGGAGGTTCCCGGGCTATGGCTACACCTTC	CASSQDRRFPGYGYTF
TRBD1	few	TRBV7-3	TRBJ2-5	TGTGCCAGCAGCCCATGGCGGACAGGGGGCCAAGAGACCCAGTACTTC	CASSPWRTGGQETQYF
NA	NA	TRBV5-1	TRBJ2-7	TGCGCCAGCAGCTACCGGCCCAGTGGGTCCTACGAGCAGTACTTC	CASSYRPSGSYEQYF
NA	NA	TRBV20-1	TRBJ2-5	TGCAGTGCTAGTGGCGGAAAAGAAGCCCAGTACTTC	CSASGGKEAQYF
NA	NA	TRBV5-1	TRBJ2-7	TGCGCCAGCAGACAGGAAGGGAACGAGCAGTACTTC	CASRQEGNEQYF
NA	many	TRBV7-3	TRBJ2-1	TGTGCCAGCAGCCCTATAGGGGGGAAGGGTGAGCAGTTCTTC	CASSPIGGKGEQFF
NA	NA	TRBV5-1	TRBJ2-2	TGCGCCAGCAGCTTGGCAGGCTCCGGGGGGGAGCTGTTTTTT	CASSLAGSGGELFF
NA	NA	TRBV7-9	TRBJ1-1	TGTGCCAGCAGCGTACGGGGGGGGGAGAACACTGAAGCTTTCTTT	CASSVRGGENTEAFF
NA	once	TRBV7-9	TRBJ2-5	TGTGCCAGCAGCTTAGCACAGCAACAAGAGACCCAGTACTTC	CASSLAQQQETQYF
NA	many	TRBV20-1	TRBJ2-7	TGCAGTGCTAGCCCCGGATCTACCTACGAGCAGTACTTC	CSASPGSTYEQYF
NA	NA	TRBV20-1	TRBJ2-3	TGCAGTGCTAGTCTGAGACTACAATCCCCCCTGGGTTTT	CSASLRLQSPLGF
NA	NA	TRBV5-1	TRBJ2-1	TGCGCCAGCAGCTTAAATCAGGGGAATGAGCAGTTCTTC	CASSLNQGNEQFF
NA	NA	TRBV3-1	TRBJ2-3	TGTGCCAGCAGCCAAGAGGTACTAGAAGATACGCAGTATTTT	CASSQEVLEDTQYF
NA	NA	TRBV29-1	TRBJ1-1	TGCAGCGTCGCAGTGGGGGGACCCACTGAAGCTTTCTTT	CSVAVGGPTEAFF
NA	NA	TRBV20-1	TRBJ2-7	TGCAGTGCTGAAACAGGGACCTCCGAGCAGTACTTC	CSAETGTSEQYF
NA	NA	TRBV7-3	TRBJ2-2	TGTGCCAGCAGCTTACGGTCGGACGTACGCGGGGAGCTGTTTTTT	CASSLRSDVRGELFF
NA	NA	TRBV7-3	TRBJ2-1	TGTGCCAGCAGCTTAACGGGGCCCGACGGACTCCTCTCCTACAATGAGCAGTTCTTC	CASSLTGPDGLLSYNEQFF
NA	few	TRBV12-3/TRBV12-4	TRBJ2-5	TGTGCCAGCAGTCCAAGCCAACTAGGTACCCAGTACTTC	CASSPSQLGTQYF
NA	NA	TRBV29-1	TRBJ2-7	TGCAGCGTTGTCCGGGACTCCCTAACCTACGAGCAGTACTTC	CSVVRDSLTYEQYF
NA	NA	TRBV7-9	TRBJ1-1	TGTGCCAGCAGCTCCCCCACAGGTCGGGTGTTGGACACTGAAGCTTCCTTT	CASSSPTGRVLDTEASF
TRBD2	NA	TRBV20-1	TRBJ2-7	TGCAGTGCTAGAGAACTAGCGGGAGGGCCGGGTGAGCAGTACTTC	CSARELAGGPGEQYF
TRBD1	few	TRBV7-3	TRBJ2-1	TGTGCCAGCAGCTTAACGACAGGGGTGAGGTACAATGAGCAGTTCTTC	CASSLTTGVRYNEQFF
TRBD1	NA	TRBV5-6	TRBJ1-5	TGTGCCAGCAGCTCCGGGACAGGGGTCGGTAGCAATCAGCCCCAGCATTTT	CASSSGTGVGSNQPQHF
TRBD1	NA	TRBV9	TRBJ1-2	TGTGCCAGCAGCCAAGCCCGGGACAGAGGAAACTATGGCTACACCTTC	CASSQARDRGNYGYTF
TRBD1	NA	TRBV10-2	TRBJ1-2	TGCGCCAGCAGTGAGATTAACAGGGGCTACTATGGCTACACCTTC	CASSEINRGYYGYTF
NA	NA	TRBV28	TRBJ2-2	TGTGCCAGCAGTTTCTCGGGACCCGAGGTCGGCGGGGAGCTGTTTTTT	CASSFSGPEVGGELFF
NA	NA	TRBV4-1	TRBJ2-7	TGCGCCAGCAGCCAAGTTCCCCCGGGCAGCCTCGGGGAGCAGTACTTC	CASSQVPPGSLGEQYF
NA	NA	TRBV5-1	TRBJ2-1	TGCGCCAGCAGGCTCCCGGGCTCTTGGGACAATGAGCAGTTCTTC	CASRLPGSWDNEQFF
NA	NA	TRBV11-1	TRBJ2-1	TGTGCCAGCAGCTTTTCTAGGGGACCGGGAGTCGAGAACAATGAGCAGTTCTTC	CASSFSRGPGVENNEQFF